This T cell receptor (beta chain) was sequenced in a study of OX40 agonist ivuxolimab in advanced cancers. Sequencing used immunoSEQ multiplex PCR; TCRdb keeps in-frame clones, though not all of them. Here the sample spans approximately 82,000 clones, around four fifths being singletons. Germline CDR1 SGHRS, CDR2 YFSETQ. The length of the CDR3 is 15 residues. V lost 2 bases and J lost 7, with 18 bases in between. The genes are TRBV5-1 and TRBJ1-2; possibly TRBD1 for D (5 bases). This receptor was taken from an adult with an advanced solid tumor such as melanoma, head and neck, liver or kidney cancer. Sequences were derived from CD4+ or CD8+ T cells sorted from blood, sampled in a trial of the OX40 agonist ivuxolimab. The CDR3 reads CASSFGSGPLGGYTF. The CDR3 region has the DNA TGCGCCAGCAGCTTCGGGTCAGGGCCCTTAGGTGGCTACACCTTC.